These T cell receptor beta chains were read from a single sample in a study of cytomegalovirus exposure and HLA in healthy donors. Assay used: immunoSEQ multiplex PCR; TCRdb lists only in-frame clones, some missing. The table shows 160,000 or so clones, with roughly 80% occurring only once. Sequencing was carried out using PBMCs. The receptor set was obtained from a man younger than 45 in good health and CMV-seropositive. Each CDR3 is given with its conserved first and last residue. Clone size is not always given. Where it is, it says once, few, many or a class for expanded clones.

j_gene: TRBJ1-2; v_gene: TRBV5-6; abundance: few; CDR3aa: CASSDPGQGYGYTF
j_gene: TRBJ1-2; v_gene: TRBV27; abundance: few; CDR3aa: CASSSGDYGYTF
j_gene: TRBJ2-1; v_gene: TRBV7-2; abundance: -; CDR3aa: CASSLVAGANYNEQFF
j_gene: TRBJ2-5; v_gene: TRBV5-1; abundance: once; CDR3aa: CASSAVGRSQETQYF
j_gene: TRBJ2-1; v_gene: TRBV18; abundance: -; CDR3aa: CASSPRLAGGKNEQFF
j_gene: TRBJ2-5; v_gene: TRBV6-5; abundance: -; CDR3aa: CASSTRKRGRRTQYF
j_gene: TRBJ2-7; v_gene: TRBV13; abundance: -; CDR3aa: CASSMTSSYEQYF
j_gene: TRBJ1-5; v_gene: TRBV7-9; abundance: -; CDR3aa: CASSLDRGPSNQPQHF
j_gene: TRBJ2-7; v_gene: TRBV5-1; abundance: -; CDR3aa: CASSLGTANSYEQYF
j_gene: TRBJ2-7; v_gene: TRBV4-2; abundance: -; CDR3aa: CASSQSGASYEQYF
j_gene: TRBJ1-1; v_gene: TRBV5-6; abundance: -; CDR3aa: CASSIPRDRITEAFF
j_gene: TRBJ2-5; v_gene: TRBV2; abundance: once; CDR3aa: CASSDGLGTSWETQYF
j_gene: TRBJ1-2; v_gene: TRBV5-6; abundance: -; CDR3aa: CASSQYDRPAYGYTF
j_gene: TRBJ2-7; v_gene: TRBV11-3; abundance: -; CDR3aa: CASSSTGGSYEQYF
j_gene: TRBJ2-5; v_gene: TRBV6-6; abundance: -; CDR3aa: CASSYGAGGYQETQYF
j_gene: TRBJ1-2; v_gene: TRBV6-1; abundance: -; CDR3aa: CASSAEGALNYGYTF
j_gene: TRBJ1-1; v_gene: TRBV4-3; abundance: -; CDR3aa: CASSLLEGNTEAFF